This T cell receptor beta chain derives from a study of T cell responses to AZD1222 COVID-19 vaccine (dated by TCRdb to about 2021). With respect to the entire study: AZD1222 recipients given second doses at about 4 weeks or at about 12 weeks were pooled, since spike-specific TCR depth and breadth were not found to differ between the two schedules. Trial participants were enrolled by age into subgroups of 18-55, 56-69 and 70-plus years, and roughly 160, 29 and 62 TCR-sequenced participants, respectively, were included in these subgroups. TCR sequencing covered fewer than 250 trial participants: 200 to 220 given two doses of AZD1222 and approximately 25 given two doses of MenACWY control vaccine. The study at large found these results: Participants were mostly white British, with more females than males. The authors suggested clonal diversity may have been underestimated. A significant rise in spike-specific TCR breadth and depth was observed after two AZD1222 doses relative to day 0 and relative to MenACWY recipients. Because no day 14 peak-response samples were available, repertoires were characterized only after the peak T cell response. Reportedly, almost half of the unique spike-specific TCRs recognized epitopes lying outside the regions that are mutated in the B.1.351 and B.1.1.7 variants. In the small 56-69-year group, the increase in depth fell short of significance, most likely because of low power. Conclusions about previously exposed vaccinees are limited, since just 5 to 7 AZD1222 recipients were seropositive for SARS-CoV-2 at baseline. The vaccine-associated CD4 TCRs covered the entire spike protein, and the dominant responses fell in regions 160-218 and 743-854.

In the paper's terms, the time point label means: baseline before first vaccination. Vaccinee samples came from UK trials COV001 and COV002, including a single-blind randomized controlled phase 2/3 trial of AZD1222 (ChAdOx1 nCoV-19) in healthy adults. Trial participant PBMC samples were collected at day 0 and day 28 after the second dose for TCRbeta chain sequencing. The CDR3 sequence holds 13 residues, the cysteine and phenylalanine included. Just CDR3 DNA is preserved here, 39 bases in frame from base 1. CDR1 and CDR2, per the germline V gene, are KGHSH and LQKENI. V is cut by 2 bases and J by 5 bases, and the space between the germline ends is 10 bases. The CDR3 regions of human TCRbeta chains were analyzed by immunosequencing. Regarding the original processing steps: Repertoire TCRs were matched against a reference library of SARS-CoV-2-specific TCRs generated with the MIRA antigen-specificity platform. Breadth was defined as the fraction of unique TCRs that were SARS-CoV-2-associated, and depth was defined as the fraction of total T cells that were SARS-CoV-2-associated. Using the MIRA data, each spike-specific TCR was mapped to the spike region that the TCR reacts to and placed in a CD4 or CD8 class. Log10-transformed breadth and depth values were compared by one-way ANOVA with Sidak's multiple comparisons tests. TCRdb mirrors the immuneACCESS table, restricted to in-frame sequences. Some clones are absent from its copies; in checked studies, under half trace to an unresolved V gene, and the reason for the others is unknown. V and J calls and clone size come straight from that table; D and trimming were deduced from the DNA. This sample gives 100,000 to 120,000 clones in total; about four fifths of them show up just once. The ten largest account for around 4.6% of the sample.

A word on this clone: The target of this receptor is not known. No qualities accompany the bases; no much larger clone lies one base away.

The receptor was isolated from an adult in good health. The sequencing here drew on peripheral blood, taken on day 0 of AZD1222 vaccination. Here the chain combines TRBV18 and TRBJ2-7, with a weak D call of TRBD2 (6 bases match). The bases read TGTGCCAGCTCACCAACCCGCGGGAACGAGCAGTACTTC. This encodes CASSPTRGNEQYF.